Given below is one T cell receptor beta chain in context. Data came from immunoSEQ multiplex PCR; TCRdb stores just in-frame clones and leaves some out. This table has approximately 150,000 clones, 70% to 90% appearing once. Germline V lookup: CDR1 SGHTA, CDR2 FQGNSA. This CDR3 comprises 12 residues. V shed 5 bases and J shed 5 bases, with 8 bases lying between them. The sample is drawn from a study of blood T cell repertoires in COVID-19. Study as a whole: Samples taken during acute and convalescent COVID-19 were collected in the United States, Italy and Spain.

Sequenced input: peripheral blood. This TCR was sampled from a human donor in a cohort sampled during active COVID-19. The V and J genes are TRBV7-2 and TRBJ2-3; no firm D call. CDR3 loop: CASSPFVDTQYF. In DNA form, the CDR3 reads TGTGCCAGCAGCCCCTTTGTAGATACGCAGTATTTT. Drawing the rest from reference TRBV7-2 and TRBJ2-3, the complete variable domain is GAGVSQSPSNKVTEKGKDVELRCDPISGHTALYWYRQSLGQGLEFLIYFQGNSAPDKSGLPSDRFSAERTGGSVSTLTIQRTQQEDSAVYLCASSPFVDTQYFGPGTRLTVL.